A single sample gave rise to the 27 T cell receptor beta chains below, sequenced in a study of blood T cell repertoires in COVID-19. Assay: immunoSEQ multiplex PCR; the TCRdb copy retains only in-frame clones and omits some. The top ten clones hold 6% to 8.5% of a sample with fewer than 450,000 clones, around nine tenths of them seen once. The source material was peripheral blood. These receptors were taken from an older woman with COVID-19, enrolled during active disease.

The DNA of the CDR3 is TGTGCCAGCAGCTTCGTAGGACTTTTCTCTGGGGCCAACGTCCTGACTTTC. It specifies CASSFVGLFSGANVLTF. The chain has TRBV11-2 and TRBJ2-6; a weak D match, TRBD2 (5 bases). This CDR3 contains 17 residues. CDR1 is SGHAT, CDR2 FQNNGV, per germline. V was clipped by 3 bases and J by 0 bases, with 12 bases between them.

This clone has more than one count but fewer than ten. J is TRBJ2-7 and V is TRBV30; 8 bases fit TRBD1. CDR1 is GTSNPN and CDR2 is SVGIG in the germline V gene (reference sequence). V lost 1 base to trimming and J lost 2 bases; unmatched junction nucleotides: 4. This CDR3 has 14 residues. Here the CDR3 reads CAWSGHRGTYEQYF. The CDR3 nucleotides read TGTGCCTGGAGTGGACACAGGGGGACCTACGAGCAGTACTTC.

This rearrangement joins TRBV7-8 to TRBJ1-3, with 7 bases aligning to TRBD1. Per the germline V gene, CDR1 is SGHVS and CDR2 is FQNEAQ. J lost 0 bases, V lost 5 bases, and 4 bases had no gene match. The CDR3 is made up of 15 amino acids. The CDR3, as DNA: TGTGCCAGCAGCCGAGCAGGGGGCTCTGGAAACACCATATATTTT. It codes for CASSRAGGSGNTIYF. Based on the CDR3 plus reference TRBV7-8 and TRBJ1-3, the full variable domain is GAGVSQSPRYKVAKRGQDVALRCDPISGHVSLFWYQQALGQGPEFLTYFQNEAQLDKSGLPSDRFFAERPEGSVSTLKIQRTQQEDSAVYLCASSRAGGSGNTIYFGEGSWLTVV.

Comments on this clone: The DNA is left out, because the CDR3 cannot be placed on it with certainty; the CDR3 is given as TCRdb lists it. The chain has TRBV30 and TRBJ2-1; the table's D call TRBD2 went unverified against the DNA. The CDR3 numbers 13 amino acids, ends counted. Germline lookup yields CDR1 GTSNPN and CDR2 SVGIG (reference sequence). The CDR3 reads CAWSVGRGSPPFF.

This clone was seen a single time. This chain links TRBV27 with TRBJ2-7; 11 bases match TRBD2. This CDR3 is built from 16 residues. V lost 6 bases to trimming and J lost 6 bases; unmatched junction nucleotides: 13. The V gene's germline CDR1 is MNHEY and CDR2 SMNVEV (reference sequence). DNA of the CDR3: TGTGCCAGCAGGCCTTATAGCGGGGGGGCCTCCGTCGAGCAGTACTTC. Protein: CASRPYSGGASVEQYF.

The chain has TRBV30 and TRBJ1-5; D perhaps matches TRBD1 (6 bases). The CDR3 length is 13 residues. V was trimmed by 4 bases and J by 2 bases, leaving 9 bases between them. CDR1 is GTSNPN, CDR2 SVGIG, per germline (reference sequence). This CDR3 is CAWTRTGNQPQHF. The CDR3 nucleotides read TGTGCCTGGACCCGGACAGGCAATCAGCCCCAGCATTTT.

This rearrangement joins TRBV14 to TRBJ2-3; no clear D. In germline, CDR1 is SGHDN, CDR2 FVKESK. The CDR3 totals 16 residues. V was shortened by 0 bases and J by 0 bases, with 10 bases between the two germline ends. The CDR3 nucleotides read TGTGCCAGCAGCCAAGACAGCGCGATAAGCACAGATACGCAGTATTTT. Its translation: CASSQDSAISTDTQYF.

The chain uses TRBV20-1 and TRBJ1-2; 11 bases agree with TRBD1. The germline V gene has CDR1 DFQATT and CDR2 SNEGSKA (reference sequence). The V gene end was trimmed by 3 bases and the J gene end by 3 bases; junction bases not matched to a gene: 6. The CDR3 consists of 15 residues. The CDR3 bases are TGCAGTGCTAGTAGGACAGGGGGCGCTTACTATGGCTACACCTTC. Residues: CSASRTGGAYYGYTF.

This clone was detected a few times. The chain has TRBV5-1 and TRBJ1-6; D ambiguous. The CDR3 is 14 residues long. Germline CDR1 and CDR2: SGHRS and YFSETQ. The ends were cut back, 2 bases at V and 7 bases at J, with 10 bases in the middle. CDR3 protein: CASSLGDGNSPLHF. As DNA, the CDR3 is TGCGCCAGCAGCTTAGGAGACGGAAATTCACCCCTCCACTTT.

The chain employs TRBV6-2 or TRBV6-3 and TRBJ1-5; the match to TRBD1 covers 8 bases. Germline CDR1 MNHEY, CDR2 SVGEGT. V was clipped by 5 bases and J by 7 bases; unmatched bases: 10. This CDR3 spans 15 amino acids. CDR3: CASSLVTGGLQPQHF. The CDR3 DNA is TGTGCCAGCAGTCTTGTCACAGGGGGTTTACAGCCCCAGCATTTT.

In DNA form, the CDR3 reads TGTGCCAGCAGCACGGGACGCCCGGGGGGTTACAATGAGCAGTTCTTC. This encodes CASSTGRPGGYNEQFF. The V and J genes are TRBV7-7 and TRBJ2-1, with TRBD2 identical over 7 bases. Unmatched junction bases numbered 11, after V lost 5 bases and J lost 4 bases. Germline V CDR1 and CDR2: SSHAT, FNYEAQ (reference sequence). CDR3 length: 16 amino acids.

This clone has only one observation. This chain connects TRBV3-1 (or the pseudogene TRBV3-2) to TRBJ1-6, with 9 bases aligning to TRBD1. CDR1 and CDR2 from the germline V gene are LGHDT and YNNKEL (reference sequence). This CDR3 is 15 amino acids long. The J segment lost 7 bases and the V segment lost 2 bases, leaving 3 bases of the junction unmatched. The CDR3 DNA is TGTGCCAGCAGCCAACGGGACAGGGAGAATTCACCCCTCCACTTT. As protein: CASSQRDRENSPLHF.

The V call is TRBV15, the J call TRBJ1-2; 8 nucleotides align to TRBD1. The CDR3 covers 19 residues. The ends lost 0 bases at V and 6 bases at J; junction bases unmatched: 18. Looked up from germline, CDR1 is LNHNV and CDR2 is YYDKDF (reference sequence). CDR3 bases: TGTGCCACCAGCAGAGACTACTTAAAACAGGCGACAGGGGAACATGGCTACACCTTC. It codes for CATSRDYLKQATGEHGYTF.

The V gene is TRBV10-1, the J gene TRBJ2-5, with 9 bases that match TRBD1. Trimming took 5 bases from V and 0 from J; bases not matched to a gene: 4. The germline CDR1 and CDR2 sequences are WNHNN and SYGVQD (reference sequence). The CDR3 contains 15 residues. In DNA form, the CDR3 reads TGCGCCAGCAGTCCTGACAGGGGGAACCAAGAGACCCAGTACTTC. Encoded protein: CASSPDRGNQETQYF.

The rearrangement links TRBV2 to TRBJ2-2, with D perhaps matching TRBD1 (5 bases). From germline, CDR1 is SNHLY and CDR2 FYNNEI. Trimming cost V 9 bases and J 6 bases, with 17 bases left between them. CDR3 length: 14 amino acids. The chain's CDR3 is CASAGQGAAGELFF. The CDR3 coding sequence is TGTGCCAGTGCTGGGCAGGGTGCAGCCGGGGAGCTGTTTTTT.

The chain employs TRBV19 and TRBJ2-6; D might be TRBD1 (6 bases). The CDR3 loop spans 17 amino acids. Germline V CDR1 and CDR2: LNHDA, SQIVND (reference sequence). Between the trimmed V and J ends, which lost 3 bases and 4 bases, there was a span of 16 bases. CDR3 coding DNA: TGTGCCAGTAGTATTAACAGGGACATCACCGGGGCCAACGTCCTGACTTTC. Translation gives CASSINRDITGANVLTF.

The chain carries TRBV12-3 or TRBV12-4 and TRBJ1-2, with TRBD1 as a possible D gene (5 bases). The CDR3 consists of 12 residues. Deletions cut 7 bases from V and 6 bases from J, with 12 bases between. The CDR3 here is CASTLQGDGYTF. The CDR3 nucleotides read TGTGCCAGCACCCTGCAGGGTGATGGCTACACCTTC.

The chain carries TRBV7-2 and TRBJ2-3, with D possibly TRBD2 on 6 matching bases. This CDR3 comprises 14 residues. With 10 bases removed from V and 1 base from J, the gap between germline ends came to 15 bases. CDR1 and CDR2 from the germline V gene are SGHTA and FQGNSA. The CDR3 DNA reads as TGTGCCAACGAGGGGCGGGACGGCACAGATACGCAGTATTTT. Translation gives CANEGRDGTDTQYF. Full variable domain (missing parts from reference TRBV7-2 and TRBJ2-3): GAGVSQSPSNKVTEKGKDVELRCDPISGHTALYWYRQSLGQGLEFLIYFQGNSAPDKSGLPSDRFSAERTGGSVSTLTIQRTQQEDSAVYLCANEGRDGTDTQYFGPGTRLTVL.

The chain has TRBV10-2 and TRBJ2-2; TRBD2 matches 10 bases. Trimming at V came to 7 bases and at J to 0 bases, leaving 11 bases not matched to a gene. Germline loops: CDR1 WSHSY, CDR2 SAAADI. CDR3 length equals 18 residues. CDR3 coding DNA: TGCGCCAGCATCCTGGCTAGCGGGGGATTCGCGAACACCGGGGAGCTGTTTTTT. It specifies CASILASGGFANTGELFF.

This clone has just one count. This chain links TRBV5-4 with TRBJ1-1, with D possibly being TRBD1 (6 bases). Trimming removed 7 bases at V and 3 bases at J, with 16 bases between. Germline assignment: CDR1 SGHNT and CDR2 YYREEE (reference sequence). This CDR3 is built from 14 residues. The CDR3 sequence: CASGLGQLDTEAFF. CDR3 DNA sequence: TGTGCCAGCGGATTAGGACAGCTGGACACTGAAGCTTTCTTT.

The J gene is TRBJ1-2, the V gene TRBV6-5; TRBD1 might be the D (5 bases). Trimming removed 0 bases from V and 4 bases from J, with 12 bases in between. The V gene's germline CDR1 is MNHEY and CDR2 SVGAGI. This CDR3 has 15 residues. The CDR3 loop reads CASSYSFQGAYGYTF. The CDR3 coding sequence is TGTGCCAGCAGTTACTCGTTCCAGGGCGCCTATGGCTACACCTTC.

This rearrangement joins TRBV30 to TRBJ1-3; D ambiguous. Between the trimmed V and J ends, which lost 0 bases and 9 bases, there was a span of 15 bases. The germline V gene has CDR1 GTSNPN and CDR2 SVGIG (reference sequence). The CDR3 contains 14 residues. DNA of the CDR3: TGTGCCTGGAGTGTAGACCACTTTCGGGGCACCATATATTTT. This encodes CAWSVDHFRGTIYF.

The chain joins TRBV19 to TRBJ1-1, with no clear D. CDR1 is LNHDA, CDR2 SQIVND, per germline (reference sequence). The length of the CDR3 is 14 residues. V gave up 1 base and J gave up 1 base, with 7 bases separating them. The CDR3 protein is CASSIGRENTEAFF. The CDR3 DNA sequence: TGTGCCAGTAGTATAGGTAGAGAGAACACTGAAGCTTTCTTT. Using reference TRBV19 and TRBJ1-1 for the parts outside the CDR3, the full variable domain is DGGITQSPKYLFRKEGQNVTLSCEQNLNHDAMYWYRQDPGQGLRLIYYSQIVNDFQKGDIAEGYSVSREKKESFPLTVTSAQKNPTAFYLCASSIGRENTEAFFGQGTRLTVV.

The J gene is TRBJ1-4, the V gene TRBV5-5; D call uncertain. The CDR3 totals 13 residues. Trimming stripped 4 bases from V and 2 bases from J, with 6 bases between. Germline V gene sequence: CDR1 SGHKS, CDR2 YYEKEE (reference sequence). The CDR3, as DNA: TGTGCCAGCAGCCTCCCCACTAATGAAAAACTGTTTTTT. Residues: CASSLPTNEKLFF.

The chain recombines TRBV24-1 with TRBJ2-1; possibly TRBD1 for D (6 bases). The V end was cut by 3 bases, the J end by 4 bases, with 6 bases between. The CDR3 is 13 residues long. Germline CDR1 and CDR2: KGHDR and SFDVKD. The CDR3 DNA reads TGTGCCACCAGTGATGGACAGTACAATGAGCAGTTCTTC. Protein: CATSDGQYNEQFF.

Only one count was recorded for this clone. The same CDR3 is also encoded by other DNA sequences in this sample. The chain recombines TRBV7-9 with TRBJ1-5, with 8 bases lining up with TRBD1. Unmatched junction bases numbered 1, after V lost 5 bases and J lost 4 bases. Germline V gene sequence: CDR1 SEHNR, CDR2 FQNEAQ (reference sequence). CDR3 length: 13 amino acids. CDR3 nucleotide sequence: TGTGCCAGCAGCCGGACAGGGAATCAGCCCCAGCATTTT. This codes for CASSRTGNQPQHF.

This chain joins TRBV5-1 and TRBJ2-7, with 13 bases identical to TRBD2. The CDR3 covers 18 residues. After removal of 4 bases from V and 0 bases from J, the junction contained 10 bases not matched to a gene. Per the germline V gene, CDR1 is SGHRS and CDR2 is YFSETQ. The CDR3 reads CASSLGLAGFQSSYEQYF. For the CDR3, the DNA is TGCGCCAGCAGCCTGGGACTAGCGGGGTTCCAGAGCTCCTACGAGCAGTACTTC.